One and the same sample provided the 17 T cell receptor beta chains below, sequenced in a study of CD8 T cells in ankylosing spondylitis. These receptors' targets are unknown. Study-wide results and caveats: Made up of 7 to 9 highly homologous variants, a TCR beta motif appeared characteristic of ankylosing spondylitis blood.

A single record per CDR3 protein comes from TCRdb applying MiXCR to the 5' RACE reads. The repertoire holds about 510,000 distinct CDR3 sequences, with approximately 5.3% as singletons. Sequencing was carried out using blood, either unsorted or a sorted T cell fraction (not recorded which). These receptors all come from a male donor with ankylosing spondylitis.

This clonotype has a count of ten or more. This sequence joins TRBV9 and TRBJ1-1; D is undetermined. The germline V and J ends were trimmed by 3 bases and 5 bases, with 11 bases remaining between them. This CDR3 region has 13 residues. Germline V gene sequence: CDR1 SGDLS, CDR2 YYNGEE. Here the CDR3 reads CASSAILGTEAFF. The CDR3, as DNA: TGTGCCAGCAGCGCAATTCTGGGGACTGAAGCTTTCTTT. Full variable domain (rest looked up from reference TRBV9 and TRBJ1-1): DSGVTQTPKHLITATGQRVTLRCSPRSGDLSVYWYQQSLDQGLQFLIQYYNGEERAKGNILERFSAQQFPDLHSELNLSSLELGDSALYFCASSAILGTEAFFGQGTRLTVV.

This clonotype was seen at least ten times. This chain connects TRBV6-5 to TRBJ1-2; 9 bases map to TRBD1. J gave up 8 bases and V 0 bases, and 4 bases lay outside the gene matches. Germline-derived CDR1 and CDR2 are MNHEY and SVGAGI. This CDR3 has 14 amino acids. CDR3 sequence reads: CASSYSGTGKGYTF. CDR3 sequence (DNA): TGTGCCAGCAGTTACTCCGGGACAGGGAAGGGCTACACCTTC.

This clonotype was counted at least ten times. The CDR3 is CASSPPSGRGYEQFF. CDR3 coding DNA: TGTGCCAGCTCACCACCAAGCGGGAGAGGGTATGAGCAGTTCTTC. The rearrangement links TRBV18 to TRBJ2-1; 8 nucleotides agree with TRBD2. This CDR3 is 15 amino acids long. Germline CDR1 reads KGHSH; CDR2 reads LQKENI. The junction had 6 bases not matched to a gene; V was cut back by 0 bases and J by 8 bases.

This clonotype was detected many times. Because the CDR3's place on the DNA is in doubt, the DNA is left out and the CDR3 is given as listed by TCRdb. The V and J genes are TRBV5-6 and TRBJ2-7; the DNA was not used to check the table's D call, TRBD2. Including both end residues, the CDR3 is 14 amino acids long. CDR1 and CDR2 (germline): SGHDT, YYEEEE. The CDR3 sequence: CASSLVGSGAVVYF.

The rearrangement joins TRBV27 to TRBJ1-5, with D hard to call. In germline, CDR1 is MNHEY, CDR2 SMNVEV (reference sequence). V was cut by 3 bases and J by 3 bases, with 18 bases left in between. This CDR3 has 17 amino acids. The CDR3 nucleotides read TGTGCCAGCAGTTTCCTCCCTTACCGGGCCTCCAATCAGCCCCAGCATTTT. This translates into CASSFLPYRASNQPQHF.

At least ten counts were recorded for this clonotype. The V call is TRBV20-1, the J call TRBJ2-5; maybe TRBD1 (6 bases). The CDR3 runs 13 residues. CDR1 is DFQATT, CDR2 SNEGSKA, per germline (reference sequence). V was pared by 5 bases and J by 3 bases, with 13 bases between. CDR3 amino acids: CSAPDRRKETQYF. CDR3 DNA: TGCAGTGCTCCTGACAGGAGAAAAGAGACCCAGTACTTC.

The table lists this clonotype with many counts. The rearrangement links TRBV7-2 to TRBJ1-4; no reliable D call. Germline CDR1 and CDR2: SGHTA and FQGNSA. The CDR3 is 13 residues long. V was shortened by 4 bases and J by 8 bases, with 11 bases between the two germline ends. The CDR3, as DNA: TGTGCCAGCAGCTCCCCGGCGGTCGAAAAACTGTTTTTT. Protein product: CASSSPAVEKLFF.

This clonotype was seen many times. The rearrangement uses TRBV7-9 and TRBJ1-2, with TRBD1 identical over 10 bases. The CDR3 totals 15 residues. After removal of 3 bases from V and 4 bases from J, the junction contained 5 bases not matched to a gene. The germline V gene has CDR1 SEHNR and CDR2 FQNEAQ (reference sequence). The CDR3 spells CASSFGQGEVYGYTF. CDR3 nucleotides: TGTGCCAGCAGCTTTGGACAGGGGGAGGTCTATGGCTACACCTTC.

This clonotype has at least ten counts. V and J are TRBV4-3 and TRBJ2-4; no reliable D call. CDR1 is LGHNA, CDR2 YSLEER, per germline. The CDR3 length is 16 residues. V was shortened by 3 bases and J by 1 base, with 13 bases between the two germline ends. CDR3: CASSHITQRAKNIQYF. In DNA form, the CDR3 reads TGCGCCAGCAGCCACATAACCCAGAGGGCCAAAAACATTCAGTACTTC.

This clonotype was counted at least ten times. This rearrangement joins TRBV7-2 to TRBJ2-3; D might be TRBD2 (6 bases). The CDR3 extends over 17 amino acids. With 4 bases removed from V and 4 bases from J, the gap between germline ends came to 21 bases. Germline CDR1 and CDR2: SGHTA and FQGNSA. The CDR3 sequence is CASSSAWGGGGADTQYF. In DNA form, the CDR3 reads TGTGCCAGCAGCTCCGCTTGGGGAGGTGGAGGGGCAGATACGCAGTATTTT. The full variable domain, in which reference TRBV7-2 and TRBJ2-3 provide the parts outside the CDR3, is GAGVSQSPSNKVTEKGKDVELRCDPISGHTALYWYRQSLGQGLEFLIYFQGNSAPDKSGLPSDRFSAERTGGSVSTLTIQRTQQEDSAVYLCASSSAWGGGGADTQYFGPGTRLTVL.

This clonotype was seen ten or more times. DNA of the CDR3: TGTGCCAGCAGCCCCATTGGGAGGACAAAAACCGGGGAGCTGTTTTTT. Its translation is CASSPIGRTKTGELFF. The V gene is TRBV7-9, the J gene TRBJ2-2; maybe TRBD2 (6 bases). Germline V CDR1 and CDR2: SEHNR, FQNEAQ (reference sequence). The CDR3 is made up of 16 amino acids. The V end was cut by 5 bases, the J end by 5 bases, with 18 bases between. The variable domain in full, completed from reference TRBV7-9 and TRBJ2-2, reads DTGVSQNPRHKITKRGQNVTFRCDPISEHNRLYWYRQTLGQGPEFLTYFQNEAQLEKSRLLSDRFSAERPKGSFSTLEIQRTEQGDSAMYLCASSPIGRTKTGELFFGEGSRLTVL.

This clonotype was observed a handful of times. V and J are TRBV6-2 or TRBV6-3 and TRBJ1-5; a possible D gene is TRBD1 (6 bases). CDR3 length: 14 residues. Germline values: CDR1 MNHEY, CDR2 SVGEGT. V gave up 7 bases and J gave up 3 bases, with 13 bases separating them. The CDR3 DNA sequence: TGTGCCAGCACAATCAGGGGACCCAATCAGCCCCAGCATTTT. Encoded protein: CASTIRGPNQPQHF.

This clonotype has a count of ten or more. The chain has TRBV20-1 and TRBJ1-2; D is undetermined. The V end was cut by 1 base, the J end by 2 bases, with 8 bases between. This CDR3 has 13 amino acids. Germline loops: CDR1 DFQATT, CDR2 SNEGSKA (reference sequence). The CDR3 DNA reads as TGCAGTGCTAGAGGACTGAGAAACTATGGCTACACCTTC. Its translation: CSARGLRNYGYTF.

In this sample, this clonotype turned up many times. CDR3 nucleotide sequence: TGTGCCAGCAAAGTGGAAGGGCCGTCGACTGAAGCTTTCTTT. The encoded protein is CASKVEGPSTEAFF. This sequence joins TRBV28 and TRBJ1-1; D remains unclear. V lost 7 bases to trimming and J lost 5 bases, with 17 bases between them. In germline, CDR1 is MDHEN, CDR2 SYDVKM. The CDR3 covers 14 residues.

This clonotype was found many times. This rearrangement joins TRBV10-2 to TRBJ2-1, with TRBD2 identical over 8 bases. The V and J ends lost 9 bases and 2 bases, in that order; junction bases with no gene match: 6. The length of the CDR3 is 14 residues. Germline CDR1 is WSHSY and CDR2 is SAAADI. As DNA, the CDR3 is TGCGCCAGTTTCACTAGCGGCACCTACAATGAGCAGTTCTTC. This translates into CASFTSGTYNEQFF.

This clonotype was counted at least ten times. The rearrangement joins TRBV28 to TRBJ2-7; 10 bases match TRBD1. The CDR3 extends over 15 amino acids. Germline V lookup: CDR1 MDHEN, CDR2 SYDVKM. With V trimmed by 8 bases and J by 4 bases, 11 bases remained unmatched. Here the CDR3 DNA reads TGTGCCAGCTCCAACGTCGACAGGGGGCAATACGAGCAGTACTTC. Residues: CASSNVDRGQYEQYF.

The sample holds a few counts of this clonotype. V usage is TRBV5-1 and J usage is TRBJ2-1, with 13 bases aligning to TRBD2. Germline V gene sequence: CDR1 SGHRS, CDR2 YFSETQ. Trimming removed 7 bases from V and 10 bases from J; junction bases left unmatched: 11. The CDR3 runs 15 residues. In DNA form, the CDR3 reads TGCGCCAGCGGATTAACTAGCGGGAGGGCCGGAGAGCAGTTCTTC. Translating gives CASGLTSGRAGEQFF.